This T cell receptor beta chain was sequenced during a study of OX40 agonist ivuxolimab in advanced cancers. The data were produced by immunoSEQ multiplex PCR, yet TCRdb's version contains in-frame clones alone and is incomplete. The sample holds about 100,000 clones, about 90% seen once. The V and J ends lost 7 bases and 0 bases respectively, with 15 bases between them. Looked up from germline, CDR1 is MDHEN and CDR2 is SYDVKM. This CDR3 region has 15 residues. The source material was CD4+ or CD8+ T cells sorted from blood, sampled in a trial of the OX40 agonist ivuxolimab. This chain connects TRBV28 to TRBJ1-1, with a possible D match to TRBD1 (5 bases). This receptor was obtained from an adult with an advanced solid tumor such as melanoma, head and neck, liver or kidney cancer. This CDR3 is CASTLTGTLNTEAFF. CDR3 in DNA: TGTGCCAGCACTCTTACCGGGACCCTGAACACTGAAGCTTTCTTT.